This TCR beta chain was retrieved from a study of Ad26.COV2.S vaccination and SARS-CoV-2 variants. Findings of the study overall: Relative to placebo recipients, vaccine recipients exhibited elevated spike-specific TCR breadth. Reportedly, after vaccination the spike-specific CD8+ and CD4+ T cell responses displayed substantial breadth.

This CDR3 is built from 15 residues. V was pared by 2 bases and J by 4 bases, with 12 bases between. Using immunoSEQ multiplex PCR, the repertoire was profiled, and TCRdb retains in-frame clones only, with some absent. The table has over 90,000 clones, over 70% seen once. Remarks on this clone: Its antigen is not known.

This specimen consisted of peripheral blood, obtained after recovery from COVID-19. The source of this sequence is a human donor who had recovered from COVID-19. The chain links TRBV23-1 to TRBJ1-5; no clear D gene. TRBV23-1 is an ORF, with its function uncertain. CDR3 DNA: TGCGCCAGCAGTCAACCAGTTCCGCTAAATCAGCCCCAGCATTTT. This gives the protein CASSQPVPLNQPQHF.